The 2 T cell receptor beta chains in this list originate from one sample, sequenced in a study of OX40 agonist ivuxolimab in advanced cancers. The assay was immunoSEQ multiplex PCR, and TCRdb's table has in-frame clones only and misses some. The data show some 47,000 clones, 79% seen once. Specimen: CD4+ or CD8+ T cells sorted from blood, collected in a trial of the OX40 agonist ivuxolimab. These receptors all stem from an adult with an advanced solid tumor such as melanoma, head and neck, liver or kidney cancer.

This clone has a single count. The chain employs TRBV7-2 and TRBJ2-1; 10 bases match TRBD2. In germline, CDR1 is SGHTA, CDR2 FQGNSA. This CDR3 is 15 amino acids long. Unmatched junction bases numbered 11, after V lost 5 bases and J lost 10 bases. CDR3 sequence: CASSRSASGSGEQFF. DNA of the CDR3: TGTGCCAGCAGCCGGTCGGCTAGCGGGAGTGGAGAGCAGTTCTTC.

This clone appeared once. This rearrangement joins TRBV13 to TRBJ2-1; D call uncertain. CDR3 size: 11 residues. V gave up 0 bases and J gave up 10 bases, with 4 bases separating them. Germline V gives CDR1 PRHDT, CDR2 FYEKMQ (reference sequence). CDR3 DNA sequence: TGTGCCAGCAGCTTAGGGCGGGAGCAGTTCTTC. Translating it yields CASSLGREQFF.